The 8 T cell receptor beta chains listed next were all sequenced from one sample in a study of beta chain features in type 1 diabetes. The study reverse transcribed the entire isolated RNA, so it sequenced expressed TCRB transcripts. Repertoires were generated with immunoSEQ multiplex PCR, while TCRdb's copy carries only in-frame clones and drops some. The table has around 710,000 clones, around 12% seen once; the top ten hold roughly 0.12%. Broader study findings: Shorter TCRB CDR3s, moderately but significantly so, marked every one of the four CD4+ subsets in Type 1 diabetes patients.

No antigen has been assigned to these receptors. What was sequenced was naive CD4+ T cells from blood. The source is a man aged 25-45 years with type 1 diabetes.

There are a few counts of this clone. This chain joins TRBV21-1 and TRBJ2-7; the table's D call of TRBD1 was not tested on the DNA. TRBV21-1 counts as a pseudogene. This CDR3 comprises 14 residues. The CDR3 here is CASSKEDRAYEQYF. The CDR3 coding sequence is TGTGCCAGCAGCAAAGAAGACAGGGCGTACGAGCAGTACTTC.

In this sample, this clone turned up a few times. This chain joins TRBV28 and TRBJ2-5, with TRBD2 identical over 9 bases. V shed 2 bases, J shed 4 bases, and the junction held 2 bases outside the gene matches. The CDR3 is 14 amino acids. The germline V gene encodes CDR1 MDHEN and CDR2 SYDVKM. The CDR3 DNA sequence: TGTGCCAGCAGTTTAGCTAGCGGGGTAGAGACCCAGTACTTC. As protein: CASSLASGVETQYF.

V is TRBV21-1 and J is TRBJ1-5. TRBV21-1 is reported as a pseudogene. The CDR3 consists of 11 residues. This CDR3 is CASSITQPQHF. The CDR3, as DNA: TGTGCCAGCAGCATAACGCAGCCCCAGCATTTT.

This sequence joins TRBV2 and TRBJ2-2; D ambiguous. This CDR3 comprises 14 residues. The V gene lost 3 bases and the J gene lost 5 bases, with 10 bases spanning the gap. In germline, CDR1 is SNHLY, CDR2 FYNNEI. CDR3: CASSDFRATGELFF. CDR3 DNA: TGTGCCAGCAGTGATTTTAGGGCAACCGGGGAGCTGTTTTTT. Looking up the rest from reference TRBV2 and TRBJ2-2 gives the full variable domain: EPEVTQTPSHQVTQMGQEVILRCVPISNHLYFYWYRQILGQKVEFLVSFYNNEISEKSEIFDDQFSVERPDGSNFTLKIRSTKLEDSAMYFCASSDFRATGELFFGEGSRLTVL.

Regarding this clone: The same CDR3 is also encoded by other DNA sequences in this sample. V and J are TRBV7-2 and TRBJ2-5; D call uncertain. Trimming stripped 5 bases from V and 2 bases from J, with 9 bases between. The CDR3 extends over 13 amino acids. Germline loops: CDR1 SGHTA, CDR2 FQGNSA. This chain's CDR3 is CASSLRPQETQYF. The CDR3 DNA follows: TGTGCCAGCAGCCTACGTCCGCAAGAGACCCAGTACTTC.

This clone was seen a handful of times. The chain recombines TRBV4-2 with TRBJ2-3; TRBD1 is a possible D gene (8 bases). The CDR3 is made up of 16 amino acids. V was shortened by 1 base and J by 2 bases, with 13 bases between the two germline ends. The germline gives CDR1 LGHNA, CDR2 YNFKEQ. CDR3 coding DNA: TGTGCCAGCAGCCAAGGACAGGGGACTATCACAGATACGCAGTATTTT. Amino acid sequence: CASSQGQGTITDTQYF.

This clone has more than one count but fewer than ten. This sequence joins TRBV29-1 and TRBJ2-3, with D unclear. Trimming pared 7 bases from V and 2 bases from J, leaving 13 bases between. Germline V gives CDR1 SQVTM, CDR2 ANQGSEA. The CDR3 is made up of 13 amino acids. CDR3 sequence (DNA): TGCAGCGGCAGAGTGGAGCCCACAGATACGCAGTATTTT. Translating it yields CSGRVEPTDTQYF.

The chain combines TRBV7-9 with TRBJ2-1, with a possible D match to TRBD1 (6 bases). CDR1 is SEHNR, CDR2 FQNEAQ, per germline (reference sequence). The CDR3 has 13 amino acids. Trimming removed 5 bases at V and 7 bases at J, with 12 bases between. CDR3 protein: CASSPGHWNEQFF. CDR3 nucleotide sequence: TGTGCCAGCAGCCCGGGACACTGGAATGAGCAGTTCTTC.